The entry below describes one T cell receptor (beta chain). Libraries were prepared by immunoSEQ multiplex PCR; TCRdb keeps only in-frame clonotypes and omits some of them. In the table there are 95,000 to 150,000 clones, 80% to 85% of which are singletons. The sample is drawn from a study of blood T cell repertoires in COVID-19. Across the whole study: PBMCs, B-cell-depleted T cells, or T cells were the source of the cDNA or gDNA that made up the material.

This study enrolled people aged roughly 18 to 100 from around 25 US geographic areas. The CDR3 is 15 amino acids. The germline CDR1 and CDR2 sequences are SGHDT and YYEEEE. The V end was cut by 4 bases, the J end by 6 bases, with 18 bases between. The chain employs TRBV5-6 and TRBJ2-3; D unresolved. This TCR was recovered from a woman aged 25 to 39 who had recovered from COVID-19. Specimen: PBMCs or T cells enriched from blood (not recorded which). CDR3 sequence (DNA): TGTGCCAGCAGCCCACGACGGATGAGGCAGGATACGCAGTATTTT. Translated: CASSPRRMRQDTQYF.